This entry is about one T cell receptor beta chain. The target antigen is unknown. This specimen belongs to a study of cytomegalovirus exposure and HLA in healthy donors. Regarding the study as a whole: Most likely, a cluster of highly shared sequence variants arose as a sequencing artifact. Rarity marked most TCR sequences, yet some public TCRs occurred in many donors. In a later analysis, TCR beta V- and J-gene trimming was associated with a missense DCLRE1C variant.

PCR was performed using 60 Vbeta and 13 Jbeta primers. Libraries were prepared by immunoSEQ multiplex PCR; TCRdb keeps only in-frame clonotypes and omits some of them. The sample's table shows 70,000 to 80,000 clones. V lost 4 bases to trimming and J lost 2 bases; unmatched junction nucleotides: 4. The CDR3 sequence is 15 residues long. Germline lookup yields CDR1 MGHRA and CDR2 YSYEKL. This receptor was obtained from a middle-aged man in good health and CMV-seronegative. The sequenced sample was PBMCs. The rearrangement links TRBV4-1 to TRBJ1-5, with TRBD1 matching over 8 bases. CDR3: CASSLTDRGNQPQHF. The CDR3 DNA reads TGCGCCAGCAGCCTCACGGACAGGGGCAATCAGCCCCAGCATTTT.